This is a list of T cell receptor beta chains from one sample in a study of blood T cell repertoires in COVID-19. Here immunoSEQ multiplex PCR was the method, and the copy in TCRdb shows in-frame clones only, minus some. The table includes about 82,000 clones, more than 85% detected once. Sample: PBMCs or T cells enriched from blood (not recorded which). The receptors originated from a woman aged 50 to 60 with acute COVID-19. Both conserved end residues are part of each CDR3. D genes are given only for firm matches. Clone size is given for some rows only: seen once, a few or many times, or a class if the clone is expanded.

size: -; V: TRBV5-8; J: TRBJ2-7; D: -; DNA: TGTGCCAGCAGCTTGGTTTTTGGCGGAGACCCCTTTTACGAGCAGTACTTC; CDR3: CASSLVFGGDPFYEQYF
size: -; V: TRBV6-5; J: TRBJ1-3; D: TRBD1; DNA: TGTGCCAGCAGAAGACAGGGGGCTAACACCATATATTTT; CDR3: CASRRQGANTIYF
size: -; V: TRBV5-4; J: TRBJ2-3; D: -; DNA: TGTGCCAGCAGCTTCCGCCGGGGCACAGATACGCAGTATTTT; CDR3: CASSFRRGTDTQYF
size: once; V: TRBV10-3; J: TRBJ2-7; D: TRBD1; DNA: TGTGCCACCCTCCGGGACAGGGACACCTACGAGCAGTACTTC; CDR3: CATLRDRDTYEQYF
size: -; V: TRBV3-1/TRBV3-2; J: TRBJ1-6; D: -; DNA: TGTGCCAGCAGCCAAGAACTTGGTAATTCACCCCTCCACTTT; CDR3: CASSQELGNSPLHF
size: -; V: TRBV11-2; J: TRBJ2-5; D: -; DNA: TGTGCCAGCAGCTTAGCCTCAGGGTACCAAGAGACCCAGTACTTC; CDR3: CASSLASGYQETQYF
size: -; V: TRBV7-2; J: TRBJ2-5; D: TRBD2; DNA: TGTGCCAGCAGCCCGGGAGGGGGGCAGGAGACCCAGTACTTC; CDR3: CASSPGGGQETQYF
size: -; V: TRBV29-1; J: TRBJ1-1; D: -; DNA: TGCAGCGTTGCCTCCCTCGGAGGGAGGTACACTGAAGCTTTCTTT; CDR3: CSVASLGGRYTEAFF
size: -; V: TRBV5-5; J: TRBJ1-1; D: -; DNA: TGTGCCAGCAGCTTGGAAGGGGTTAACACTGAAGCTTTCTTT; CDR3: CASSLEGVNTEAFF
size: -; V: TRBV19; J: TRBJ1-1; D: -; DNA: TGTGCCAGTAGTATAGTGACAGCTTATGAAGCTTTCTTT; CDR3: CASSIVTAYEAFF
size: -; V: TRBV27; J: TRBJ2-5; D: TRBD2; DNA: TGTGCCAGCAGTCCCCTAGCGGGGATGGTGACCCAGTACTTC; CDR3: CASSPLAGMVTQYF
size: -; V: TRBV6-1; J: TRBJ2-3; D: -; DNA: TGTGCCAGCAGTGAAAACTTGGGTCGGTTGTGGAGAACTAGCACAGATACGCAGTATTTT; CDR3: CASSENLGRLWRTSTDTQYF
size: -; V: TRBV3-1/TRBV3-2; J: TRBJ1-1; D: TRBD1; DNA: TGTGCCAGCAGCCACTTGGACAGGGACACTGAAGCTTTCTTT; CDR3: CASSHLDRDTEAFF
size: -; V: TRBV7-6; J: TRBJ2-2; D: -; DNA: TGTGCCAGCAGCTTAGGAGCAGGGTCCGGGGAGCTGTTTTTT; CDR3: CASSLGAGSGELFF
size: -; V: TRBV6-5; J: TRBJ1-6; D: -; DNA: TGTGCCAGCAGAACAGGGAAACTTTCACCCCTCCACTTT; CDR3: CASRTGKLSPLHF
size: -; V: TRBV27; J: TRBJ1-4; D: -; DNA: TGTGCCAGCAGTAAAGAGGGGGGGGGTGAAAAACTGTTTTTT; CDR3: CASSKEGGGEKLFF
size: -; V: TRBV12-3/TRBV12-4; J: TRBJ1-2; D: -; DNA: TGTGCCAGCCTCAGGGAAGGCTACACCTTC; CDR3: CASLREGYTF
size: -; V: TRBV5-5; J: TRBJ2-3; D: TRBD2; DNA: TGTGCCAGCAGGCCACTAGCGGGTCCTAGCACAGATACGCAGTATTTT; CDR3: CASRPLAGPSTDTQYF
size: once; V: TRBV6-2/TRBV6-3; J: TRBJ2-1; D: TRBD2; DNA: TGTGCCAGCAGTTACGCCTGGGAGGGCTACAATGAGCAGTTCTTC; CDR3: CASSYAWEGYNEQFF
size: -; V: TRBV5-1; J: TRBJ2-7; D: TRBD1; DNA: TGCGCCAGCAGCTTGGGGCAACCAACAGGACAGGGTAAAAACTACGAGCAGTACTTC; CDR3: CASSLGQPTGQGKNYEQYF
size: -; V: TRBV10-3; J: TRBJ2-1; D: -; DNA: TGTGCCATCAGTGAGTCCGGATTAGCACCCCCCTACAATGAGCAGTTCTTC; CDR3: CAISESGLAPPYNEQFF
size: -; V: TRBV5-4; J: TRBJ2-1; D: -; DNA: TGTGCCAGCAGCGGTGGTTCGAGCTCCTACAATGAGCAGTTCTTC; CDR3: CASSGGSSSYNEQFF
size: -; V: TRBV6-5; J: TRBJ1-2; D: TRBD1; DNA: TGTGCCAGCACCAGTCAGGGGGCAGGTAACTATGGCTACACCTTC; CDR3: CASTSQGAGNYGYTF
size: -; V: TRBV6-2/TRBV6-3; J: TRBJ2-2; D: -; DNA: TGTGCCAGCAGTTACAAGACGGGTGTGGAGGAGCTGTTTTTT; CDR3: CASSYKTGVEELFF
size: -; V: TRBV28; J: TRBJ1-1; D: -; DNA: TGTGCCAGCACCAAGCCAGGGCCGAACACTGAAGCTTTCTTT; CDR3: CASTKPGPNTEAFF
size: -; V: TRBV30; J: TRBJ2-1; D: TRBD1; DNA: TGTGCCTGGAGTACAAAAAACAGGGGGCTGAGGTACAATGAGCAGTTCTTC; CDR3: CAWSTKNRGLRYNEQFF
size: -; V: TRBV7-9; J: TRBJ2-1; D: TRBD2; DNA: TGTGCCAGCAGCTTAGTAGCGGGCCCCGTCGCCAATGAGCAGTTCTTC; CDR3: CASSLVAGPVANEQFF
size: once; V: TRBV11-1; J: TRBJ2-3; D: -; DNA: TGTGCCAGCAGGCCTACAGGGACGAGCACAGATACGCAGTATTTT; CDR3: CASRPTGTSTDTQYF
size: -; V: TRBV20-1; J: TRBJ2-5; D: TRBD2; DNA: TGCAGTGCTAGTGGCGGGAGGGGAGAGACCCAGTACTTC; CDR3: CSASGGRGETQYF
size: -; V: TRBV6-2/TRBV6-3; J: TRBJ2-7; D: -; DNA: TGTGCCAGCAGTGGACCCAGGGGCTCCTACGAGCAGTACTTC; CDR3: CASSGPRGSYEQYF
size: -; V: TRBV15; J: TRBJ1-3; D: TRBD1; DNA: TGTGCCACCAGCAGATCACAGGGGGCTGGAAACACCATATATTTT; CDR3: CATSRSQGAGNTIYF